Sequencing of this T cell receptor (beta chain) was carried out in a study of blood T cell repertoires in COVID-19. Turning to the study itself: Samples representing acute and convalescent COVID-19 were sourced from the United States, Italy and Spain. T cells, B-cell-depleted T cells, or PBMCs provided the cDNA or gDNA that served as material.

The CDR3 consists of 15 residues. After removal of 2 bases from V and 7 bases from J, the junction contained 10 bases not matched to a gene. Germline CDR1 reads MNHEY; CDR2 reads SVGEGT. This clone was seen only a few times. In the authors' methods: Amplification of reference gene primers provided the estimated nucleated cell counts. Method: immunoSEQ multiplex PCR; TCRdb's copy keeps in-frame clones and lacks some. The DNA was the basis for D and trimming; V, J and clone size are from that table. The sample consists of roughly 100,000 clones, about 82% of them appearing once. The chain has TRBV6-2 or TRBV6-3 and TRBJ1-2, with 7 nucleotides matching TRBD1. The receptor's source is an elderly man with COVID-19, enrolled during active disease. Input material: peripheral blood. The CDR3 loop reads CASSYGVRQGSGYTF. CDR3 nucleotide sequence: TGTGCCAGCAGTTACGGCGTAAGACAGGGCTCTGGCTACACCTTC.